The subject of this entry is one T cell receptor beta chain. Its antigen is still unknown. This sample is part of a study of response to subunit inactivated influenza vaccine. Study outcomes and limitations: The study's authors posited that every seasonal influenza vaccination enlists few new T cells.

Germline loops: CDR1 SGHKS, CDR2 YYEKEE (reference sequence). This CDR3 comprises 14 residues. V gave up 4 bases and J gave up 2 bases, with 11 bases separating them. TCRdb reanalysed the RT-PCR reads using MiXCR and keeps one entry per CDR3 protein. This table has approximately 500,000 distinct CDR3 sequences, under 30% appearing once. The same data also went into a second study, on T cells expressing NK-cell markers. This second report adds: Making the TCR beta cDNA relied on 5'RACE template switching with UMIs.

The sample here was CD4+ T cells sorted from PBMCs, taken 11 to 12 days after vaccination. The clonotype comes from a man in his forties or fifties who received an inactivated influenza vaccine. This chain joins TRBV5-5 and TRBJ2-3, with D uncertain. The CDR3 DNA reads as TGTGCCAGCAGCGCGCCGGGTGTCACAGATACGCAGTATTTT. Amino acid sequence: CASSAPGVTDTQYF.